This T cell receptor (beta chain) is from a study of T-cell reconstitution after alpha-beta-depleted transplantation in children (TCRdb year 2016). In the study overall: Using TCR repertoire profiling, the study quantitatively followed how T-cell immune reconstitution unfolded in children after TCRalphabeta/CD19-depleted allogeneic hematopoietic cell transplantation.

Libraries were made using PCR. TCRdb shows the sequencer as Illumina HiSeq 2500. TCR library preparation used molecular barcoding, with unique molecular identifiers applied to normalize quantification of the TCRbeta repertoire. TCRdb trimmed public reads at Q25 via fastp, called clones via MiXCR and kept in-frame beta chains. Every entry covers one CDR3 protein and lists the most common genes and DNA from its rows. This sample gives about 610,000 distinct CDR3 sequences in total; about 10% of them show up just once. Around 4% of the sample is in the top ten clones. Inclusive of the bounding cysteine and phenylalanine, the CDR3 is 15 residues long. This entry keeps only the CDR3 DNA: 45 bases, framed from base 1. Unmatched junction bases come to 12, with V trimmed by 7 bases and J by 5 bases. CDR1 and CDR2 are drawn from the germline V gene: SQVTM, ANQGSEA. Worth noting for this clonotype: Its antigen specificity is not known. No base-level quality is on record; no much larger clone is a single base apart.

The rearranged chain carries TRBV29-1 and TRBJ2-2, and TRBD2 matches 8 of the central bases. This receptor was obtained from a human donor who donated a stem cell graft to a child with acute myeloid leukemia. Sample: PBMCs from the stem cell graft donor, taken from the stem cell graft. CDR3 reads: CSATDRGGRTGELFF. The sequenced DNA: TGCAGCGCCACCGATAGGGGCGGGAGGACCGGGGAGCTGTTTTTT.